Listed below are T cell receptor beta chains from one sample, sequenced in a study of neurological immune-mediated disorders. TCRdb called the 5' RACE reads again in MiXCR, with one record for every CDR3 protein. The repertoire holds tens of thousands of distinct CDR3 sequences, 4.5% to 7% seen once, with more than 2% in the top ten. What was sequenced was CD4+ T cells from blood. These receptors were taken from a woman aged 45 to 65 in good health. CDR3s include the opening cysteine and the closing phenylalanine or tryptophan. D genes are given only for firm matches. Sizes are listed as how often the clone was seen (once, few, many) or a class if it is expanded.

D	J	size	V	DNA	CDR3
TRBD2	TRBJ2-3	many	TRBV7-2	TGTGCCAGCAGCTTCTCGGGACTACCCTCAGATACGCAGTATTTT	CASSFSGLPSDTQYF
.	TRBJ2-6	many	TRBV24-1	TGTGCCACCAGCCGGTCGGGTACTGGGGCCAACGTCCTGACTTTC	CATSRSGTGANVLTF
.	TRBJ2-7	many	TRBV28	TGTGCCAGCTCCGGGACCCGCAAAAAGTACTTC	CASSGTRKKYF
.	TRBJ2-4	many	TRBV15	TGTGCCACCAGCAGAGACTTAGTGGGGGACATTCAGTACTTC	CATSRDLVGDIQYF
.	TRBJ2-7	many	TRBV7-2	TGTGCCAGCAGCTTAGAAGTGGTTGAGGGGCAGTACTTC	CASSLEVVEGQYF
.	TRBJ1-2	many	TRBV28	TGTGCCAGCACCATCCAACCTCCAGGGACTAACTATGGCTACACCTTC	CASTIQPPGTNYGYTF
.	TRBJ2-2	many	TRBV6-6	TGTGCCAGCAGGGCCGGGACCAACACCGGGGAGCTGTTTTTT	CASRAGTNTGELFF
.	TRBJ2-4	many	TRBV19	TGTGCCTCATCGGCCGGGAAGGCCAAAAACATTCAGTACTTC	CASSAGKAKNIQYF
TRBD1	TRBJ2-7	many	TRBV5-1	TGCGCCAGCAGCATACAGGGGGCCGCCGAGCAGTACTTC	CASSIQGAAEQYF
TRBD2	TRBJ2-1	many	TRBV4-1	TGCGCCAGCAGCCCACTAGCGGCAAACAATGAGCAGTTCTTC	CASSPLAANNEQFF
TRBD1	TRBJ2-7	many	TRBV28	TGTGCCAGCAGTTCCCCCGGGACAGGGCTCTCCTACGAGCAGTACTTC	CASSSPGTGLSYEQYF
.	TRBJ2-7	many	TRBV12-3/TRBV12-4	TGTGCCAGCATGGGGGCTGGCGGGGTCACCTACGAGCAGTACTTC	CASMGAGGVTYEQYF